The entry below gives a single TCR beta chain sequence along with its context. Its antigen is unidentified. The germline V and J ends were trimmed by 5 bases and 3 bases, with 20 bases remaining between them. From germline, CDR1 is SGHTA and CDR2 FQGTGA. The CDR3 has 16 amino acids. The sample belongs to a study of shared clonotypes between healthy human individuals. Study-wide context: A few men and a couple of women, aged 18 to 49, were donors. Points from the study as a whole: Generation probabilities of non-shared clonotypes were lower (relative to those shared by all four donors).

Profiling relied on immunoSEQ multiplex PCR, and the TCRdb table lists in-frame clones only, not all of them. The profile shows nearly 2 million clones, 85% to 95% of them singletons. Naive CD8 isolation took CD45RO-negative cells positively selected for CCR7 and excluded terminally differentiated effector memory CD45RA+ cells. The material sequenced was naive CD8+ T cells sorted from blood. The receptor was isolated from a man aged 18 to 29 in good health. The chain links TRBV7-3 to TRBJ2-7; possible D gene TRBD2, 6 bases. The CDR3: CASSRRRDFLYYEQYF. The CDR3 nucleotides are TGTGCCAGCAGCAGACGGAGGGACTTCCTTTACTACGAGCAGTACTTC.